This T cell receptor (beta chain) was identified in a study of T cell repertoires in cytomegalovirus infection (dated by TCRdb to between 2018 and 2021). Context from the whole study: Because public TCR beta signatures pointed to carriage of CMV infection together with the matching HLA type, the HLA type of each donor mattered for the analysis. Summary of the overall study and its limitations: Carriers of CMV infection plus the relevant HLA type were discriminated by the cumulative frequency of public TCR beta family members in the study cohort and in an independent roughly 340-donor cohort. The ex vivo response was dominated by HLA-C-restricted CMV-specific TCR beta clonotypes, which also provided the single most frequent clonotype in two of eight donors.

With regard to this clonotype: This clone's antigen is unknown. One base away there is no much larger clone; base qualities are not given.

Sequencing relied on an Illumina HiSeq 1500. The public reads were reprocessed in TCRdb via fastp at Q25 and MiXCR, keeping in-frame beta chains. CDR3 protein sequences are deduplicated, and each keeps its most common genes and DNA. Counted in this sample were 300,000 to 400,000 distinct CDR3 sequences; 15% to 20% of them appeared once. The ten largest make up less than 9.5% of the sample. The TCR was taken from a human donor in good health (CMV status not recorded). Some clones in this sample may be carry-over from other donors' samples. Specimen: PBMCs.

The CDR3: CAWSRLTDHYF. The DNA sequence reads TGTGCCTGGAGCAGATTGACCGACCACTATTTT. The chain is encoded by TRBV30 joined to TRBJ1-3; no D gene can be assigned with confidence. CDR1 and CDR2, per the germline V gene (reference sequence), are GTSNPN and SVGIG. The CDR3 numbers 11 residues from cysteine through phenylalanine. Just the 33-base CDR3 DNA is kept, in frame starting at base 1. V is cut by 3 bases and J by 16 bases, and the space between the germline ends is 16 bases. When the CDR3 is completed using the reference TRBV30 and TRBJ1-3 genes on either side, the full variable domain is SQTIHQWPATLVQPVGSPLSLECTVEGTSNPNLYWYRQAAGRGLQLLFYSVGIGQISSEVPQNLSASRPQDRQFILSSKKLLLSDSGFYLCAWSRLTDHYFGEGSWLTVV.